The 10 T cell receptor beta chains below all came from one sample that was sequenced in a study of T cell responses to AZD1222 COVID-19 vaccine. Repertoires were generated with immunoSEQ multiplex PCR, while TCRdb's copy carries only in-frame clones and drops some. The repertoire consists of roughly 200,000 clones, with around nine tenths occurring once and the leading ten covering 7.7%. The sample here was peripheral blood, taken on day 0 of AZD1222 vaccination. Receptor source: an adult in good health.

The chain has TRBV5-4 and TRBJ2-1, with D possibly being TRBD2 (5 bases). The germline gives CDR1 SGHNT, CDR2 YYREEE (reference sequence). This CDR3 is built from 14 residues. V lost 2 bases and J 6 bases, leaving 12 bases between the germline ends. The CDR3 nucleotides read TGTGCCAGCAGCTTCGGCTCCGGGATCAATGAGCAGTTCTTC. Translation: CASSFGSGINEQFF. Variable domain in full (rest from reference TRBV5-4 and TRBJ2-1): ETGVTQSPTHLIKTRGQQVTLRCSSQSGHNTVSWYQQALGQGPQFIFQYYREEENGRGNFPPRFSGLQFPNYSSELNVNALELDDSALYLCASSFGSGINEQFFGPGTRLTVL.

The chain has TRBV15 and TRBJ2-1; 8 nucleotides match TRBD1. V gave up 0 bases and J gave up 7 bases; unmatched junction bases: 8. In germline, CDR1 is LNHNV, CDR2 YYDKDF (reference sequence). The length of the CDR3 is 16 residues. CDR3 in amino acids: CATSRDRGQTFNEQFF. The CDR3, as DNA: TGTGCCACCAGCAGAGACAGGGGGCAAACTTTTAATGAGCAGTTCTTC.

The chain recombines TRBV7-6 with TRBJ1-6; no clear D gene. The V end lost 8 bases, the J end lost 0 bases, and 8 bases lay between the germline ends. Germline assignment: CDR1 SGHVS and CDR2 FNYEAQ. CDR3 length equals 14 residues. CDR3 protein: CASEVSSYNSPLHF. DNA for the CDR3: TGTGCCAGCGAGGTGAGCTCCTATAATTCACCCCTCCACTTT.

This clone has a handful of counts. J is TRBJ2-7 and V is TRBV7-9, with D tentatively TRBD1 or TRBD2 (5 bases each). V gave up 0 bases and J gave up 9 bases, with 15 bases separating them. The CDR3 loop spans 14 amino acids. CDR1 is SEHNR and CDR2 is FQNEAQ in the germline V gene (reference sequence). The CDR3 reads CASSLAQDGTWQYF. DNA of the CDR3: TGTGCCAGCAGCTTAGCCCAGGACGGGACGTGGCAGTACTTC.

CDR3 coding DNA: TGTGCCAGCAGCTTAGGGACAGGGGGTTACTACGAGCAGTACTTC. Its translation: CASSLGTGGYYEQYF. This chain uses TRBV13 with TRBJ2-7; 9 bases agree with TRBD1. The V segment lost 0 bases and the J segment 3 bases; nucleotides outside the gene matches: 3. The CDR3 is 15 amino acids. The germline V gene has CDR1 PRHDT and CDR2 FYEKMQ (reference sequence).

The chain combines TRBV19 with TRBJ1-5; no definite D call. Germline CDR1 is LNHDA and CDR2 is SQIVND (reference sequence). V was pared by 6 bases and J by 1 base, with 7 bases between. The CDR3 spans 13 residues. CDR3 sequence: CASSQISNQPQHF. CDR3 DNA: TGTGCCAGTAGCCAGATCAGCAATCAGCCCCAGCATTTT.

V is TRBV20-1 and J is TRBJ2-7; D call uncertain. The CDR3 is made up of 11 amino acids. Germline CDR1 reads DFQATT; CDR2 reads SNEGSKA (reference sequence). V shed 3 bases and J shed 3 bases, with 6 bases lying between them. CDR3 bases: TGCAGTGCTAGTGACGGCTACGAGCAGTACTTC. This gives the protein CSASDGYEQYF.

The J gene is TRBJ2-7, the V gene TRBV7-8; D tentatively reads TRBD1 or TRBD2 (5 bases each). This CDR3 is 18 amino acids long. Germline CDR1 SGHVS, CDR2 FQNEAQ. V was shortened by 2 bases and J by 3 bases, with 23 bases between the two germline ends. In DNA, the CDR3 is TGTGCCAGCAGCTTACTGGCCCTGCGAGGGCAGGGTGGCTACGAGCAGTACTTC. Protein product: CASSLLALRGQGGYEQYF. The full variable domain, completed using reference TRBV7-8 and TRBJ2-7, is GAGVSQSPRYKVAKRGQDVALRCDPISGHVSLFWYQQALGQGPEFLTYFQNEAQLDKSGLPSDRFFAERPEGSVSTLKIQRTQQEDSAVYLCASSLLALRGQGGYEQYFGPGTRLTVT.

The sample holds a few counts of this clone. CDR3 in amino acids: CASSSLRTGYYGYTF. CDR3 nucleotide sequence: TGTGCCAGCAGTTCACTCAGGACAGGGTACTATGGCTACACCTTC. This chain uses TRBV6-5 with TRBJ1-2, with TRBD1 matching over 8 bases. CDR1 is MNHEY and CDR2 is SVGAGI in the germline V gene. V was pared by 4 bases and J by 3 bases, with 7 bases of the junction left unmatched. The CDR3 consists of 15 residues.

V gene TRBV19 combines with J gene TRBJ1-1; weak D call: TRBD1 (5 bases). Germline assignment: CDR1 LNHDA and CDR2 SQIVND (reference sequence). The CDR3 spans 15 residues. Trimming cost V 5 bases and J 1 base, with 14 bases left between them. CDR3 sequence (DNA): TGTGCCAGTAGTCCTCCCCCGCAGGGGAACACTGAAGCTTTCTTT. Its translation is CASSPPPQGNTEAFF.